Listed below are T cell receptor beta chains from one sample, sequenced in a study of control samples from healthy donors and cancer patients. Produced via immunoSEQ multiplex PCR; TCRdb's table is partial and in-frame only. In the table there are about 82,000 clones, roughly 93% of which are singletons. Sequenced: blood. The source is a woman aged 18-29 years in good health. Both conserved end residues are part of each CDR3. Each record gives: J gene, V gene, clone size, D gene, CDR3 DNA, CDR3 protein. D genes are given only for firm matches. Rows may omit the clone size; those that give it use once, few, many or a size class.

TRBJ1-5 | TRBV2 | . | . | TGTGCCAGCAGTGGGGCGGGGGCGCAAGGCAATCAGCCCCAGCATTTT | CASSGAGAQGNQPQHF
TRBJ1-1 | TRBV28 | . | . | TGTGCCAGCAGTTTACCCCTCGGGCCCACTGAAGCTTTCTTT | CASSLPLGPTEAFF
TRBJ2-5 | TRBV18 | . | . | TGTGCCAGCTCACCTTCCGGGTCTCAAGAGACCCAGTACTTC | CASSPSGSQETQYF
TRBJ2-7 | TRBV9 | . | . | TGTGCCAGCAGCGTACACGGGTCGGCCTACGAGCAGTACTTC | CASSVHGSAYEQYF
TRBJ2-1 | TRBV28 | . | . | TGTGCCAGCAGCCGGCGGACTTCGGGGCTGAATGAGCAGTTCTTC | CASSRRTSGLNEQFF
TRBJ2-5 | TRBV18 | . | TRBD2 | TGTGCCAGCTCACCGGGGGGGGAAGAGACCCAGTACTTC | CASSPGGEETQYF
TRBJ2-1 | TRBV12-3/TRBV12-4 | . | . | TGTGCCAGCAGTTCCTATGGGGAGCAGTTCTTC | CASSSYGEQFF
TRBJ2-2 | TRBV5-1 | . | . | TGCGCCAGCAGCCTAGGGACATACACCGGGGAGCTGTTTTTT | CASSLGTYTGELFF
TRBJ2-1 | TRBV6-1 | . | . | TGTGCCAGCAGTGCTTCTGTGGTGTTGACGGGGGTTATTTACAATGAGCAGTTCTTC | CASSASVVLTGVIYNEQFF
TRBJ1-5 | TRBV5-6 | once | . | TGTGCCAGCAGCTTGGAGTTCGGCAGTAATCAGCCCCAGCATTTT | CASSLEFGSNQPQHF
TRBJ2-3 | TRBV6-5 | . | . | TGTGCCAGTGGACATACCAAGCCTGATACGCAGTATTTT | CASGHTKPDTQYF
TRBJ2-7 | TRBV18 | . | TRBD1 | TGTGCCAGCTCACCCAGGACAGGGGGCCCGTACGAGCAGTACTTC | CASSPRTGGPYEQYF
TRBJ2-6 | TRBV3-1/TRBV3-2 | . | TRBD1 | TGTGCCAGCAGCCAATGGGACAGGGGGCCTGGGGCCAACGTCCTGACTTTC | CASSQWDRGPGANVLTF
TRBJ1-6 | TRBV27 | . | TRBD1 | TGTGCCAGCAGTTTATACAGGGGGAAGGATTCACCCCTCCACTTT | CASSLYRGKDSPLHF
TRBJ1-4 | TRBV6-2/TRBV6-3 | . | . | TGTGCCAGCAGTTATGTCTTCGTGGGGAGGCAATATGAAAAACTGTTTTTT | CASSYVFVGRQYEKLFF
TRBJ1-2 | TRBV25-1 | . | . | TGTGCCAGCAGTGACGTTGGGGGGGCGAGAGGCTACACCTTC | CASSDVGGARGYTF
TRBJ1-1 | TRBV28 | . | . | TGTGCCAGCAGTTATCCTAGAACAGAAGCTTTCTTT | CASSYPRTEAFF
TRBJ2-5 | TRBV5-4 | once | . | TGTGCCAGCAGCCCCCCCCAGACATTTATAGGCGAGACCCAGTACTTC | CASSPPQTFIGETQYF
TRBJ2-1 | TRBV5-1 | . | . | TGCGCCAGCGTTTCAGGGGAAGTTAATGAGCAGTTCTTC | CASVSGEVNEQFF
TRBJ2-3 | TRBV5-1 | . | . | TGCGCCAGCAGCTTGATAGACTCTTTTTTGGGGGCAGATACGCAGTATTTT | CASSLIDSFLGADTQYF
TRBJ1-6 | TRBV2 | . | TRBD1 | TGTGCCAGCAGTGAAGGGACAGGGGGCCTCTCACCCCTCCACTTT | CASSEGTGGLSPLHF
TRBJ2-1 | TRBV5-4 | . | . | TGTGCCAGCAGCTTGTCAGGGCGGCCCTACAATGAGCAGTTCTTC | CASSLSGRPYNEQFF
TRBJ1-6 | TRBV27 | . | . | TGTGCCAGCAGTCCTCTAGGTAATTCACCCCTCCACTTT | CASSPLGNSPLHF
TRBJ2-2 | TRBV19 | . | . | TGTGCCAGTGAGAACCCCAACACCGGGGAGCTGTTTTTT | CASENPNTGELFF
TRBJ2-4 | TRBV10-2 | . | . | TGCGCCAGCAGTGACCAGGAGGGGACCGACATTCAGTACTTC | CASSDQEGTDIQYF
TRBJ1-4 | TRBV2 | . | . | TGTGCCAGCACCCGGGGGAGTTATGAAAAACTGTTTTTT | CASTRGSYEKLFF
TRBJ1-3 | TRBV13 | . | . | TGTGCCAGCAGCTTACAGACGGCCGACGACTCTGGAAACACCATATATTTT | CASSLQTADDSGNTIYF
TRBJ1-1 | TRBV7-2 | . | . | TGTGCCAGCAGCTTAGTCGACCGGGCTGAAGCTTTCTTT | CASSLVDRAEAFF
TRBJ1-1 | TRBV28 | . | . | TGTGCCAGCAGAGGACAGCTAGCTGAAGCTTTCTTT | CASRGQLAEAFF
TRBJ2-2 | TRBV5-1 | . | TRBD2 | TGCGCCAGCAGCTGGCTAGCGGGAGAGGCCGGGGAGCTGTTTTTT | CASSWLAGEAGELFF
TRBJ2-7 | TRBV7-8 | . | . | TGTGCCAGCAGCTCCCTACCCTACGAGCAGTACTTC | CASSSLPYEQYF